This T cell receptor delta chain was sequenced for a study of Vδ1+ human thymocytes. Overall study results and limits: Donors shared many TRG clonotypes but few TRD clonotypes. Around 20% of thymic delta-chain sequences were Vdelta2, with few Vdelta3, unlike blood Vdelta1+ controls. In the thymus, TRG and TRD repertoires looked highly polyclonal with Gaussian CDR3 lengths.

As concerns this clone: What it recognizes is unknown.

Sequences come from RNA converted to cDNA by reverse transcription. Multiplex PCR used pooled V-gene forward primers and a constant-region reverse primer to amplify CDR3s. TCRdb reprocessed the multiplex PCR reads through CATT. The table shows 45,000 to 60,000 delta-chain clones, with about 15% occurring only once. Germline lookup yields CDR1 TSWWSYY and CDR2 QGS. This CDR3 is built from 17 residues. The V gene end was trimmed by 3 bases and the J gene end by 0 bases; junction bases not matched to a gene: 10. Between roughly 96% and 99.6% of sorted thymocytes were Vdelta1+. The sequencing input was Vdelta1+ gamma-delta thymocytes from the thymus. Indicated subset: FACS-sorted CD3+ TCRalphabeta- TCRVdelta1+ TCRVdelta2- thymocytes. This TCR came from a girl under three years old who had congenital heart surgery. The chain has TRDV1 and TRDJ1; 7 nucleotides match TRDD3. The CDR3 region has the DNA TGTGCTCTTGGGGAGATATTGGGGGACGAGTACACCGATAAACTCATCTTT. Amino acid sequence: CALGEILGDEYTDKLIF.